This TCR beta chain is from a study of blood T cells in healthy people across ages. Study-wide points: Greater diversity and more naive CD4+ cells were seen in long-lived donors than in aged donors. PBMCs went unsorted, and a conclusive naive versus antigen-experienced comparison was therefore prevented.

It was with a sample-barcoded 5' primer and a J-beta primer mix that a second PCR of roughly 7 to 12 cycles was run. Researchers report that each sample yielded at least 2.5 million CDR3-containing paired-end reads. TCRdb re-called the 5' RACE reads through MiXCR, storing one row per CDR3 protein. This table holds 730,000 or so distinct CDR3 sequences, about 42% found once. About this clonotype: The antigen is undetermined. Sequence at one end of the junction differs from germline and may be a read error.

CDR1 is SNHLY and CDR2 is FYNNEI in the germline V gene. The CDR3 consists of 15 residues. The sample comprised blood. The sequence was collected from a woman aged 55 to 70 in good health. This sequence joins TRBV2 and TRBJ2-7, with 10 nucleotides matching TRBD1. CDR3 bases: TGCGCCAGCAGTGAAGGGACAGGGGTCCCCTACGAGCAGTACTTC. It encodes CASSEGTGVPYEQYF. The full variable domain, with the rest looked up from reference TRBV2 and TRBJ2-7, is EPEVTQTPSHQVTQMGQEVILRCVPISNHLYFYWYRQILGQKVEFLVSFYNNEISEKSEIFDDQFSVERPDGSNFTLKIRSTKLEDSAMYFCASSEGTGVPYEQYFGPGTRLTVT.